This T cell receptor (beta chain) appears in the sequencing data of a study of CD8 T cells in Susac syndrome. The ends lost 7 bases at V and 4 bases at J; junction bases unmatched: 14. This CDR3 is built from 16 residues. Germline V gene sequence: CDR1 SQVTM, CDR2 ANQGSEA. cDNA came from approximately 0.5 to 1 ug RNA primed by random hexamers. TCRdb itself ran the immunoSEQ multiplex PCR reads through MiXCR, one entry per CDR3 protein. The sample holds under 200,000 distinct CDR3 sequences, 94% seen once. The material sequenced was CD4+ T cells from PBMCs. This clonotype was sampled from a human donor with Susac syndrome. The V and J genes are TRBV29-1 and TRBJ2-3, with 10 bases matching TRBD2. CDR3 loop: CSARGFSGGAPDTQYF. As DNA, the CDR3 is TGCAGCGCCCGGGGGTTCAGCGGGGGGGCCCCAGATACGCAGTATTTT.